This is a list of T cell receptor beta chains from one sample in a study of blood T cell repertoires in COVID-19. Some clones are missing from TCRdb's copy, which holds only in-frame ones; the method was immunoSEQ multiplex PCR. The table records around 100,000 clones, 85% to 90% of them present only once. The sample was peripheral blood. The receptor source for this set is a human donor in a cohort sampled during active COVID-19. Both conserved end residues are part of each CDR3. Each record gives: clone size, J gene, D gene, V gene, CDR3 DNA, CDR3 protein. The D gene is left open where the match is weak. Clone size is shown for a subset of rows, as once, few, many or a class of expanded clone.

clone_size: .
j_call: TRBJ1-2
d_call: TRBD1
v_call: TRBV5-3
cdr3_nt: TGTGCCAGGACAGGGGATGGCTACACCTTC
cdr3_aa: CARTGDGYTF

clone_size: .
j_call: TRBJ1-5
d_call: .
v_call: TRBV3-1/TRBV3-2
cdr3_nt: TGTGCCAGCAGCCAGGGAGGGGCCTTAGCCTTTCGCAATCAGCCCCAGCATTTT
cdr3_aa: CASSQGGALAFRNQPQHF

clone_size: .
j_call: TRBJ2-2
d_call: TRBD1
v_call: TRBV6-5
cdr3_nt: TGTGCCAGCAGTTGGACCGGGACAGTTAACACCGGGGAGCTGTTTTTT
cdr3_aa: CASSWTGTVNTGELFF

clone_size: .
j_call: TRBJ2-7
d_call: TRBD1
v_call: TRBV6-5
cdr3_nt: TGTGCCAGCAGTTCGGACAGGGGCGAGCAGTACTTC
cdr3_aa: CASSSDRGEQYF

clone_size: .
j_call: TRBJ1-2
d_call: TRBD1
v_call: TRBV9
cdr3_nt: TGTGCCAGCAGCGTAGGGAGGGGACAGGGCAGCTATGGCTACACCTTC
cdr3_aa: CASSVGRGQGSYGYTF

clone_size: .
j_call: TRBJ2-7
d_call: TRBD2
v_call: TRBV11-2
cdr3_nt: TGTGCCAGCAGCCAGGGACTAGCGGGCCGTACTTCTTACGAGCAGTACTTC
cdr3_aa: CASSQGLAGRTSYEQYF

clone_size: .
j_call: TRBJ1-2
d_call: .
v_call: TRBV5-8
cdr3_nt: TGTGCCAGCAGCTTTGCGGCGCCCGCGGTCTATGGCTACACCTTC
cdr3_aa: CASSFAAPAVYGYTF

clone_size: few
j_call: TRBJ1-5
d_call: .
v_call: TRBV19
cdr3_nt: TGTGCCAGTAGTATATTGGTCAGGGATCAGCCCCAGCATTTT
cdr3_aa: CASSILVRDQPQHF

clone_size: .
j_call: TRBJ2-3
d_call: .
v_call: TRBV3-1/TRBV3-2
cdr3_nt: TGTGCCAGCAGCCAAAGCCCGGGACAGCGGGCAGATACGCAGTATTTT
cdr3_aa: CASSQSPGQRADTQYF

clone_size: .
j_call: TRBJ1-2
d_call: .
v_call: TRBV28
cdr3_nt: TGTGCCAGCAATCCCGGAGTAGGTTACTATGGCTACACCTTC
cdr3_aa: CASNPGVGYYGYTF

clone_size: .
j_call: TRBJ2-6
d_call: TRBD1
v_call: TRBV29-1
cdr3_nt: TGCAGCGTGATAGGGGGCGCGACCCAGTCTGGGGCCAACGTCCTGACTTTC
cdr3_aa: CSVIGGATQSGANVLTF

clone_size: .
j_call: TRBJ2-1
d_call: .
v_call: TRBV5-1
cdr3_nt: TGCGCCAGCAGCCCCCGGGTAGGGGACAATGAGCAGTTCTTC
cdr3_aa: CASSPRVGDNEQFF

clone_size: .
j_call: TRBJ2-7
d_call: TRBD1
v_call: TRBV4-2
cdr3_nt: TGTGCCAGCAGCCAAGATGTGGGACAGGGACTATACGAGCAGTACTTC
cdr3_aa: CASSQDVGQGLYEQYF